The 21 T cell receptor beta chains below were found in one sample sequenced in a study of T-cell memory formation after mild COVID-19. TCRdb analysed the 5' RACE reads with MiXCR anew, one entry per CDR3 protein. Counted here are roughly 350,000 distinct CDR3 sequences, roughly 21% occurring once; the ten biggest clones make up around 12%. Sequencing used PBMCs or a T cell subset sorted from them (not recorded which). The receptor source for this set is an adult woman who had mild COVID-19 (a few samples of this study predate the infection). Cell type and time point are not known.

Many counts were recorded for this clonotype. V gene TRBV7-9 combines with J gene TRBJ2-1; 10 bases line up with TRBD2. This CDR3 comprises 16 residues. Germline V gene data show CDR1 as SEHNR and CDR2 as FQNEAQ (reference sequence). J gave up 8 bases and V 2 bases, and 9 bases lay outside the gene matches. The CDR3 here is CASSLSSSGSEDEQFF. In DNA form, the CDR3 reads TGTGCCAGCAGCTTATCGTCTAGCGGGAGTGAGGATGAGCAGTTCTTC. The whole variable domain, filled in from reference TRBV7-9 and TRBJ2-1, reads DTGVSQNPRHKITKRGQNVTFRCDPISEHNRLYWYRQTLGQGPEFLTYFQNEAQLEKSRLLSDRFSAERPKGSFSTLEIQRTEQGDSAMYLCASSLSSSGSEDEQFFGPGTRLTVL.

This clonotype showed up just a few times. DNA of the CDR3: TGTGCCAGCAGTAAAGTAGGATACGAGCAGTACTTC. Its translation: CASSKVGYEQYF. The chain couples TRBV12-3 or TRBV12-4 to TRBJ2-7, with D unclear. The CDR3 spans 12 residues. V lost 5 bases and J lost 4, with 9 bases in between.

The chain uses TRBV12-3 or TRBV12-4 and TRBJ2-7; 15 bases are shared with TRBD2. CDR3 size: 17 residues. V lost 5 bases and J lost 1; bases outside the gene matches: 6. CDR3 loop: CASSLGLAGGPSYEQYF. In nucleotides, the CDR3 is TGTGCCAGCAGTCTTGGACTAGCGGGAGGGCCATCCTACGAGCAGTACTTC.

This clonotype was observed many times. The rearrangement links TRBV11-3 to TRBJ1-1, with D possibly being TRBD1 (5 bases). Germline CDR1 is SGHNT and CDR2 is YENEEA. The V end was cut by 5 bases, the J end by 4 bases, with 17 bases between. The CDR3 spans 15 residues. The CDR3 sequence: CASSLTGAWGTEAFF. The CDR3 nucleotides are TGTGCCAGCAGCCTTACCGGGGCCTGGGGCACTGAAGCTTTCTTT.

The chain recombines TRBV11-1 with TRBJ2-3, with 7 bases identical to TRBD1. V shed 6 bases and J 1 base; nucleotides not matched to a gene: 10. The CDR3 loop spans 16 amino acids. Germline CDR1 reads SGHAT; CDR2 reads FQDESV (reference sequence). CDR3 region: CASSSGKGAGTDTQYF. Written as DNA, the CDR3 is TGTGCCAGCAGTTCGGGGAAGGGGGCGGGCACAGATACGCAGTATTTT.

The gene calls are TRBV6-5 and TRBJ1-6; D is unresolved. Trimming took off 4 bases at V and 5 bases at J, with 12 bases between the two ends. This CDR3 has 15 amino acids. Germline V gene data show CDR1 as MNHEY and CDR2 as SVGAGI. The CDR3 DNA sequence: TGTGCCAGCAGTTTTGGATCGGGCAATAATTCACCCCTCCACTTT. Amino acid sequence: CASSFGSGNNSPLHF.

This clonotype appeared many times. The V gene is TRBV6-2 or TRBV6-3, the J gene TRBJ2-1; weak D call: TRBD1 (6 bases). The V end lost 7 bases, the J end lost 4 bases, and 23 bases lay between the germline ends. This CDR3 has 17 residues. Germline V gene data show CDR1 as MNHEY and CDR2 as SVGEGT. The CDR3: CASNVWTASFGYNEQFF. CDR3 DNA sequence: TGTGCCAGCAACGTTTGGACAGCCAGTTTCGGGTACAATGAGCAGTTCTTC.

This clonotype has a handful of counts. The J gene is TRBJ1-2, the V gene TRBV12-3 or TRBV12-4; D is ambiguous. V was pared by 3 bases and J by 2 bases, with 10 bases between. CDR3 length: 14 amino acids. The CDR3 spells CASSFDPRNYGYTF. In DNA form, the CDR3 reads TGTGCCAGCAGTTTTGATCCGCGGAACTATGGCTACACCTTC.

The chain is built from TRBV5-1 and TRBJ1-2; 9 bases line up with TRBD1. Germline lookup yields CDR1 SGHRS and CDR2 YFSETQ. The CDR3 runs to 16 residues. The V gene end was trimmed by 4 bases and the J gene end by 7 bases; junction bases not matched to a gene: 14. The CDR3 nucleotides read TGCGCCAGCAGCGGAGACCCCGGGACAGGGTTCTTTGGCTACACCTTC. Encoded protein: CASSGDPGTGFFGYTF. Full variable domain (outside the CDR3, taken from reference TRBV5-1 and TRBJ1-2): KAGVTQTPRYLIKTRGQQVTLSCSPISGHRSVSWYQQTPGQGLQFLFEYFSETQRNKGNFPGRFSGRQFSNSRSEMNVSTLELGDSALYLCASSGDPGTGFFGYTFGSGTRLTVV.

This clonotype occurred once. An end of the junction does not agree with germline; a read error may underlie this. V gene TRBV18 combines with J gene TRBJ2-7; D is uncertain. This CDR3 has 13 residues. The germline gives CDR1 KGHSH, CDR2 LQKENI. The CDR3 is CASSPSLGLEEYF. Written as DNA, the CDR3 is TGTGCCAGCTCACCCTCGTTGGGCCTCGAGGAGTACTTC.

This clonotype has more than one count but fewer than ten. V gene TRBV12-3 or TRBV12-4 combines with J gene TRBJ2-5; 7 positions agree with TRBD1. V trimming: 6 bases; J trimming: 1 base; junction bases outside the gene matches: 5. The CDR3 spans 14 residues. This CDR3 reads CASSLTGIQETQYF. The CDR3 DNA reads TGTGCCAGCAGCTTGACAGGGATCCAAGAGACCCAGTACTTC.

This chain uses TRBV7-9 with TRBJ1-2; TRBD1 aligns across 7 bases. Trimming took 5 bases from V and 0 from J; bases not matched to a gene: 3. CDR1 and CDR2 from the germline V gene are SEHNR and FQNEAQ (reference sequence). CDR3 size: 14 residues. The CDR3 DNA sequence: TGTGCCAGCAGCGCCGGGACAGCTAACTATGGCTACACCTTC. Its protein product is CASSAGTANYGYTF.

This clonotype has a handful of counts. The chain links TRBV2 to TRBJ1-2; 7 nucleotides align to TRBD1. J gave up 4 bases and V 9 bases, and 11 bases lay outside the gene matches. Germline lookup yields CDR1 SNHLY and CDR2 FYNNEI. This CDR3 comprises 14 residues. CDR3 protein: CARPGRDSSYGYTF. DNA of the CDR3: TGTGCCAGACCCGGCCGGGACAGCTCCTATGGCTACACCTTC.

This clonotype has just a few counts. The gene calls are TRBV7-2 and TRBJ1-1, with D maybe TRBD1 (6 bases). Trimming removed 2 bases from V and 4 bases from J, with 14 bases in between. From germline, CDR1 is SGHTA and CDR2 FQGNSA. CDR3 length equals 15 residues. CDR3 residues: CASSLNRVGGTEAFF. CDR3 coding DNA: TGTGCCAGCAGCTTAAACAGGGTCGGGGGCACTGAAGCTTTCTTT.

This clonotype has at least ten counts. The gene calls are TRBV12-3 or TRBV12-4 and TRBJ2-2; weak D call: TRBD1 (6 bases). CDR3 length equals 15 residues. Trimming removed 3 bases from V and 3 bases from J, with 11 bases in between. This CDR3 reads CASSFSTGYTGELFF. The CDR3 DNA reads as TGTGCCAGCAGTTTTTCAACAGGGTACACCGGGGAGCTGTTTTTT.

The table lists this clonotype with a few counts. This chain connects TRBV10-3 to TRBJ2-7; TRBD1 matches 7 bases. The CDR3 runs to 15 residues. Germline assignment: CDR1 ENHRY and CDR2 SYGVKD. Germline trimming cut 4 bases from V and 2 bases from J; bases unmatched to any gene: 8. CDR3 residues: CAISVSSGQTYEQYF. The DNA of the CDR3 is TGTGCCATCAGTGTGTCGTCGGGACAGACCTACGAGCAGTACTTC.

This clonotype has only a few counts. The J gene is TRBJ2-7, the V gene TRBV7-2; 9 nucleotides align to TRBD1. Trimming at V came to 5 bases and at J to 9 bases, leaving 8 bases not matched to a gene. The V gene's germline CDR1 is SGHTA and CDR2 FQGNSA. The CDR3 runs to 13 residues. CDR3: CASSTGTGLWQYF. The CDR3 coding sequence is TGTGCCAGCAGCACCGGGACAGGGCTGTGGCAGTACTTC.

The V call is TRBV7-3, the J call TRBJ2-3; 9 positions agree with TRBD2. The CDR3 sequence is 18 residues long. The V and J ends lost 2 bases and 6 bases, in that order; junction bases with no gene match: 15. CDR1 and CDR2 (germline): SGHTA, FQGTGA. CDR3 sequence (DNA): TGTGCCAGCAGCTTATCAGCGCCCGGGACTAGCCCCGCGGATACGCAGTATTTT. Residues: CASSLSAPGTSPADTQYF. The whole variable domain, filled in from reference TRBV7-3 and TRBJ2-3, reads GAGVSQTPSNKVTEKGKYVELRCDPISGHTALYWYRQSLGQGPEFLIYFQGTGAADDSGLPNDRFFAVRPEGSVSTLKIQRTERGDSAVYLCASSLSAPGTSPADTQYFGPGTRLTVL.

This clonotype was observed a few times. This chain joins TRBV20-1 and TRBJ1-2; TRBD1 aligns across 7 bases. The CDR3 contains 12 residues. Per the germline V gene, CDR1 is DFQATT and CDR2 is SNEGSKA (reference sequence). J was trimmed by 5 bases and V by 7 bases; bases with no gene match: 7. The CDR3 loop reads CSDADRHYGYTF. Written as DNA, the CDR3 is TGCAGTGACGCGGACAGGCATTATGGCTACACCTTC.

The V gene is TRBV12-3 or TRBV12-4, the J gene TRBJ2-3; tentatively, D is TRBD1 (5 bases). Trimming took off 4 bases at V and 11 bases at J, with 13 bases between the two ends. The CDR3 is 12 residues long. The CDR3 spells CASSWGRRRQYF. In DNA, the CDR3 is TGTGCCAGCAGTTGGGGCCGAAGAAGGCAGTATTTT.

This chain uses TRBV6-2 or TRBV6-3 with TRBJ2-1, with D perhaps matching TRBD1 (5 bases). V was pared by 2 bases and J by 9 bases, with 14 bases between. There are 14 residues in the CDR3. Germline V gene data show CDR1 as MNHEY and CDR2 as SVGEGT. Here the CDR3 reads CASSYPWGKGEQFF. As DNA, the CDR3 is TGTGCCAGCAGTTACCCGTGGGGCAAGGGTGAGCAGTTCTTC.